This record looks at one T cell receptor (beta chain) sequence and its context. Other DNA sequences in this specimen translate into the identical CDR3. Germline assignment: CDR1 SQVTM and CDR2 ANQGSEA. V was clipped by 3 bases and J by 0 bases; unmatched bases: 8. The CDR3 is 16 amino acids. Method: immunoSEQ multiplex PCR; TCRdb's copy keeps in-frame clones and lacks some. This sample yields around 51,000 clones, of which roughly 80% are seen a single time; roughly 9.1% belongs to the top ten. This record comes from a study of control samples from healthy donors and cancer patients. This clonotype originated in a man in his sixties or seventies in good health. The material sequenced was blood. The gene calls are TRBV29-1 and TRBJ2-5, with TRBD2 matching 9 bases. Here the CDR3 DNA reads TGCAGCGTTGAGGGGGGTGCGGGGGGGTACCAAGAGACCCAGTACTTC. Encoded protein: CSVEGGAGGYQETQYF.